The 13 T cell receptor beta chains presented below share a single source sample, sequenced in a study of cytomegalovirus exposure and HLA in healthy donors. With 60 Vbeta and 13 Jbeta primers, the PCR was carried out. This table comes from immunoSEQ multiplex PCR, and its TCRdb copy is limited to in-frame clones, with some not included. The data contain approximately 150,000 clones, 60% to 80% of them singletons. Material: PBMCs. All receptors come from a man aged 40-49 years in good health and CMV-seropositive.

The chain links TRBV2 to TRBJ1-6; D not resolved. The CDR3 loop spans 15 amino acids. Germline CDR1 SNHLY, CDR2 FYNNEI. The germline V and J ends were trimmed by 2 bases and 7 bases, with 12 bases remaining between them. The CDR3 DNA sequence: TGTGCCAGCAGTGAATACGGGGAACAAAATTCACCCCTCCACTTT. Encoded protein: CASSEYGEQNSPLHF.

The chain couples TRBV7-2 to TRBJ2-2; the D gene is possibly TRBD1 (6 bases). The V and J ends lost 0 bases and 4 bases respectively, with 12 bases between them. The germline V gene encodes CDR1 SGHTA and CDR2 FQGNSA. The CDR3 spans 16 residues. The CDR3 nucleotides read TGTGCCAGCAGCTTAGCGCCAACAGGGTTCACCGGGGAGCTGTTTTTT. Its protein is CASSLAPTGFTGELFF. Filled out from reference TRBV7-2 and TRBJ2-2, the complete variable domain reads GAGVSQSPSNKVTEKGKDVELRCDPISGHTALYWYRQSLGQGLEFLIYFQGNSAPDKSGLPSDRFSAERTGGSVSTLTIQRTQQEDSAVYLCASSLAPTGFTGELFFGEGSRLTVL.

CDR3: CASSTGQGTGEQFF. CDR3 nucleotides: TGTGCCAGCAGCACGGGACAGGGTACCGGTGAGCAGTTCTTC. This chain joins TRBV7-3 and TRBJ2-1, with 9 positions matching TRBD1. The CDR3 length is 14 residues. The germline V gene encodes CDR1 SGHTA and CDR2 FQGTGA. V gave up 5 bases and J gave up 9 bases; unmatched junction bases: 8.

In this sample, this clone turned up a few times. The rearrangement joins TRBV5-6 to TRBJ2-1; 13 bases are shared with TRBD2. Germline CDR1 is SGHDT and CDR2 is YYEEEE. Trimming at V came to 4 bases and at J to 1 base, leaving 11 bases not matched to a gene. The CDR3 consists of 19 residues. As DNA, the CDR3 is TGTGCCAGCAGCCCATACACCGGGACTAGCGGGGTTTCCTACAATGAGCAGTTCTTC. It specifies CASSPYTGTSGVSYNEQFF.

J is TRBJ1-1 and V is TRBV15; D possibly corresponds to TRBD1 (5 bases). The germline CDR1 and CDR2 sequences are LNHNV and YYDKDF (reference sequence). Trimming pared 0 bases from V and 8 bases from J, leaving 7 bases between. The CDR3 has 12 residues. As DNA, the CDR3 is TGTGCCACCAGCAGAGATCGGGGGGAAGCTTTCTTT. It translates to CATSRDRGEAFF.

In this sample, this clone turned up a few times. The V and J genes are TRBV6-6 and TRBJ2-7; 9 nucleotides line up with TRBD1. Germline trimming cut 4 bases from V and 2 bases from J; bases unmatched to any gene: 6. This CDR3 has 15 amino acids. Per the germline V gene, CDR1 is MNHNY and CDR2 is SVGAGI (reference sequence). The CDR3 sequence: CASSFPGQGTYEQYF. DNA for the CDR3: TGTGCCAGCAGTTTTCCGGGACAGGGAACCTACGAGCAGTACTTC.

CDR3 in DNA: TGTGCCAGCAGCTCCCTTTTAGGAGCGGAGGGAAATGAGCAGTTCTTC. Encoded protein: CASSSLLGAEGNEQFF. The chain links TRBV11-2 to TRBJ2-1, with D possibly matching TRBD2 (6 bases). The V end was cut by 4 bases, the J end by 7 bases, with 20 bases between. This CDR3 has 16 residues. The germline V gene has CDR1 SGHAT and CDR2 FQNNGV.

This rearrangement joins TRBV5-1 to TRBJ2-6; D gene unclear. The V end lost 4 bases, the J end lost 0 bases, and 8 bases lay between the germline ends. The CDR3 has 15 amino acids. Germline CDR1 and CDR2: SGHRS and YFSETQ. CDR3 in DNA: TGCGCCAGCAGCGCCGGAGACTCTGGGGCCAACGTCCTGACTTTC. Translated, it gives CASSAGDSGANVLTF.

CDR3 bases: TGTGCCAGTAGGGCCCCCGGGGGTTTTGGGGGCTACACCTTC. Translation: CASRAPGGFGGYTF. The chain recombines TRBV19 with TRBJ1-2, with TRBD1 as a possible D gene (5 bases). Trimming stripped 6 bases from V and 8 bases from J, with 19 bases between. Germline CDR1 reads LNHDA; CDR2 reads SQIVND (reference sequence). This CDR3 is 14 amino acids long.

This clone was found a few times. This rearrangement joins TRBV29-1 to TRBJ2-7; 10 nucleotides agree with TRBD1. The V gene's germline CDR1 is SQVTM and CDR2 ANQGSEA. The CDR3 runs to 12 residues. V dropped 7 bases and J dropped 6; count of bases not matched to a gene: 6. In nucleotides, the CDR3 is TGCAGCGCCGCTGGGACAGGGGCCGAGCAGTACTTC. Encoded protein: CSAAGTGAEQYF.

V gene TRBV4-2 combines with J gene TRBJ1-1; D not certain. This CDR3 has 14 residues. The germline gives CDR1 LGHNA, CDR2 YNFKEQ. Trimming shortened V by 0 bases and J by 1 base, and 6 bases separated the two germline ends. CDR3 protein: CASSQEGRNTEAFF. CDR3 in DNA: TGTGCCAGCAGCCAAGAGGGGAGGAACACTGAAGCTTTCTTT.

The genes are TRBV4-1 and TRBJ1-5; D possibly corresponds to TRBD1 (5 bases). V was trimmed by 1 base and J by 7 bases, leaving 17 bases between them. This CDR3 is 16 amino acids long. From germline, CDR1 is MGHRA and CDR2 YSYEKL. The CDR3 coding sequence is TGCGCCAGCAGCCAAGGTGGGGCGGGGGGAGGGCAGCCCCAGCATTTT. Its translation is CASSQGGAGGGQPQHF.

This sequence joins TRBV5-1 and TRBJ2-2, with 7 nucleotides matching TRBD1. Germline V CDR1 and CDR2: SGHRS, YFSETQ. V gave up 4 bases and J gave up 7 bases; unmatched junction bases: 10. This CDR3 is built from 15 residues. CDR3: CASSQEQGFGGELFF. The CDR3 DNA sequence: TGCGCCAGCAGCCAGGAACAGGGGTTCGGCGGGGAGCTGTTTTTT.